This TCR beta chain is drawn from a study of blood T cell repertoires in COVID-19. Study-wide background: Italy, Spain and the United States were the sources of the convalescent and acute COVID-19 samples.

Per germline, CDR1 SGHAT and CDR2 FQDESV (reference sequence). The CDR3 covers 15 residues. V lost 4 bases and J lost 6; bases outside the gene matches: 9. The table came from immunoSEQ multiplex PCR; TCRdb's copy has only in-frame clones and leaves some out. Of under 300,000 clones in the sample, roughly 80% were seen once. This TCR derives from an elderly woman with active or convalescent COVID-19. The rearrangement links TRBV11-1 to TRBJ2-7; 10 nucleotides align to TRBD2. Sequenced material: peripheral blood. CDR3: CASSSRLAGSPEQYF. The CDR3 DNA reads as TGTGCCAGCAGCTCACGACTAGCGGGCTCTCCCGAGCAGTACTTC. The full variable domain, rest sourced from reference TRBV11-1 and TRBJ2-7, is EAEVAQSPRYKITEKSQAVAFWCDPISGHATLYWYRQILGQGPELLVQFQDESVVDDSQLPKDRFSAERLKGVDSTLKIQPAELGDSAMYLCASSSRLAGSPEQYFGPGTRLTVT.